This note documents a single TCR beta chain sequence. The antigen remains unidentified. These data are taken from a study of Graves' ophthalmopathy and Graves' hyperthyroidism. Study at large: Peripheral blood was gathered at the point of initial diagnosis, before any treatment started. Overall study results and limits: Most expanded clonotypes from thyroid (those above 0.001 frequency) were also found in blood.

The V gene lost 6 bases and the J gene lost 0 bases, with 11 bases spanning the gap. The CDR3 has 14 amino acids. The germline V gene has CDR1 SNHLY and CDR2 FYNNEI. Patients with other autoimmune diseases, uncontrolled infections, pregnancy or lactation were excluded. TCR beta CDR3 amplification used RNA transcripts. The workflow started with a first-round RT-PCR run with HTBI primers and then moved on to a second-round multiplex PCR. MiXCR was run by TCRdb on the multiplex PCR reads, yielding one entry per CDR3 protein. Of 400,000 or so distinct CDR3 sequences detected, roughly a sixth appear once; the ten largest clones hold 2% to 3%.

This clonotype was sampled from an adult woman with stable Graves' hyperthyroidism. The chain couples TRBV2 to TRBJ1-1; no definite D call. The sequenced sample was peripheral blood. The CDR3 protein is CASRGDFMNTEAFF. The CDR3 DNA sequence: TGTGCCAGCAGGGGTGACTTCATGAACACTGAAGCTTTCTTT.